The rows below give T cell receptor beta chains drawn from one sample of a study of T-cell reconstitution after alpha-beta-depleted transplantation in children. TCRdb re-called the PCR reads with MiXCR, one entry per CDR3 protein. The sample has roughly 300,000 distinct CDR3 sequences, 9.5% to 10% seen once. The sequencing used PBMCs from the stem cell graft donor, collected from the stem cell graft. These receptor sequences come from a human donor who donated a stem cell graft to a child with SCID. Each CDR3 is given with its conserved first and last residue. Each record gives: CDR3 DNA, CDR3 protein, J gene, D gene, V gene, clone size. A D gene is named only where the DNA matches it firmly. Expanded clones are given a class, and other clones once, few, many or no size at all.

TGTGCCAGCTCACCGTACTTCACAGGGGATAAGCGGGACAGCAATGAGCAGTTCTTC,CASSPYFTGDKRDSNEQFF,TRBJ2-1,-,TRBV18,-
TGTGCCAGCAGCTCAGGGACTAGCGGGGGAGATACGCAGTATTTT,CASSSGTSGGDTQYF,TRBJ2-3,TRBD2,TRBV9,few
TGTGCCAGCAGTGTTTTCGTCAACACTGAAGCTTTCTTT,CASSVFVNTEAFF,TRBJ1-1,-,TRBV6-1,-
TGCAGTGCCTCCGGGACCGCGAAGGGTACGCAGTATTTT,CSASGTAKGTQYF,TRBJ2-3,-,TRBV20-1,many
TGTGCCAGCAGCTTAGGGTCCCTCGCCGGGGAGCTGTTTTTT,CASSLGSLAGELFF,TRBJ2-2,-,TRBV11-2,few
TGTGCCAGCAGCCAAGATGCGGCAGATACGCAGTATTTT,CASSQDAADTQYF,TRBJ2-3,-,TRBV3-1,-
TGCAGCGTTGAAGGACCCGAATATAGCTCCTACAATGAGCAGTTCTTC,CSVEGPEYSSYNEQFF,TRBJ2-1,-,TRBV29-1,few
TGTGCCAGCAGTTTATATACCCCTCTAGCGGGGGGCGGCACAGATACGCAGTATTTT,CASSLYTPLAGGGTDTQYF,TRBJ2-3,TRBD2,TRBV27,-
TGTGCCAGCTCACCAAAGACGTCGTTGGGGGGGCTTGGAGAGACCCAGTACTTC,CASSPKTSLGGLGETQYF,TRBJ2-5,-,TRBV18,-
TGTGCCAGCACCCTATGGCAGAATACGCAGTATTTT,CASTLWQNTQYF,TRBJ2-3,-,TRBV5-6,many
TGCGCCAGCAGCCAAGAAATGGGAGTAGAGCAGTTCTTC,CASSQEMGVEQFF,TRBJ2-1,-,TRBV4-1,few
TGTGCCAGCAGCCCCCGGGGGAGGTTTGCAGATACGCAGTATTTT,CASSPRGRFADTQYF,TRBJ2-3,-,TRBV14,-
TGCGCCAGCAGCCAAGAGGCGGGGATGGCCACTGAAGCTTTCTTT,CASSQEAGMATEAFF,TRBJ1-1,-,TRBV4-1,few
TGTGCCAGCTCACCACCGGCCAGTCAGTCAGCTTTCTTT,CASSPPASQSAFF,TRBJ1-1,-,TRBV18,few
TGTGCCATCAGCCCCGGGACAGGGGACTATGGCTACACCTTC,CAISPGTGDYGYTF,TRBJ1-2,TRBD1,TRBV10-3,-
TGCAGCGTCGTTTTGCGGGGGGCCTCCTACGAGCAGTACTTC,CSVVLRGASYEQYF,TRBJ2-7,TRBD2,TRBV29-1,-
TGCGCCAGCAGCTCCTTCAGAGGGGACGATGAGCAGTTCTTC,CASSSFRGDDEQFF,TRBJ2-1,-,TRBV5-1,-
TGTGCCACCGGGACAGTTAATGAAAAACTGTTTTTT,CATGTVNEKLFF,TRBJ1-4,TRBD1,TRBV15,-
TGTGCCAGCAGCTTAGTTACAGGGATAACTACCGGGGAGCTGTTTTTT,CASSLVTGITTGELFF,TRBJ2-2,-,TRBV7-6,few
TGCGCCAGCAGCCAAGAACAGGGGAAAAGGGCCGGGGAGCTGTTTTTT,CASSQEQGKRAGELFF,TRBJ2-2,TRBD1,TRBV4-1,many
TGTGCCAGCTCACTAACTGGACAGCCAAGTTACGAGCAGTACTTC,CASSLTGQPSYEQYF,TRBJ2-7,-,TRBV18,few
TGCAGCGTTGAAGAAGTATACGAGCAGTACTTC,CSVEEVYEQYF,TRBJ2-7,-,TRBV29-1,few
TGCAGTGCTAGAGATTGGACTAGCGGGGGGACCGGGGAGCTGTTTTTT,CSARDWTSGGTGELFF,TRBJ2-2,TRBD2,TRBV20-1,few
TGTGCCAGCAGTCTTCCGGGACAGGGTGTGAACAATGAGCAGTTCTTC,CASSLPGQGVNNEQFF,TRBJ2-1,TRBD1,TRBV12-3/TRBV12-4,few
TGTGCCAGCAGCTCAACAGGGGCCCAGAATGAAAAACTGTTTTTT,CASSSTGAQNEKLFF,TRBJ1-4,TRBD1,TRBV12-3/TRBV12-4,few
TGTGCAATAACTACCCTAACGAGTGAAGCTTTCTTT,CAITTLTSEAFF,TRBJ1-1,-,TRBV2,few
TGCGCCAGCAGCCAAGGGGCGGCAGGGAGCACAGATACGCAGTATTTT,CASSQGAAGSTDTQYF,TRBJ2-3,-,TRBV4-1,few
TGCAGTGCTAGAGATCTGGGCGGCTCCTACGAGCAGTACTTC,CSARDLGGSYEQYF,TRBJ2-7,-,TRBV20-1,-
TGTGCCAGCGCTAGCGGGGGGTTCTCCTACAATGAGCAGTTCTTC,CASASGGFSYNEQFF,TRBJ2-1,TRBD2,TRBV18,few